This entry lists 8 T cell receptor beta chains sequenced from one sample in a study of T cell repertoires in cytomegalovirus infection. Which antigens these TCRs recognize remains unknown. Via MiXCR, TCRdb re-called the reads, giving one row per CDR3 protein. The sample lists some 270,000 distinct CDR3 sequences, about 20% occurring once. Here the sequenced sample was cultured PBMCs, taken from culture after CMV antigen stimulation. The receptor set was obtained from a human donor in good health (CMV status not recorded). Some clones in this sample may be carry-over from other donors' samples.

There are many counts of this clonotype. The CDR3 DNA follows: TGTGCCAGCCGGGTCCTCTACAATGAGCAGTTCTTC. Translating it yields CASRVLYNEQFF. This chain joins TRBV6-1 and TRBJ2-1; D is unresolved. The CDR3 spans 12 residues. Germline values: CDR1 MNHNS, CDR2 SASEGT. The V gene lost 8 bases and the J gene lost 3 bases, with 8 bases spanning the gap.

This clonotype has just a few counts. This chain joins TRBV19 and TRBJ2-1; 7 bases fit TRBD2. With 4 bases clipped from V and 10 bases from J, the junction kept 10 bases outside the gene matches. The CDR3 is 14 amino acids. CDR1 LNHDA and CDR2 SQIVND come from the germline V gene (reference sequence). In DNA form, the CDR3 reads TGTGCCAGTAGTAGGGCGGGAGACTTCCCCGAGCAGTTCTTC. Translated, it gives CASSRAGDFPEQFF.

The chain links TRBV7-8 to TRBJ1-1; possibly TRBD1 for D (5 bases). The CDR3 is 14 amino acids. CDR1 and CDR2 from the germline V gene are SGHVS and FQNEAQ. Trimming removed 2 bases from V and 5 bases from J, with 12 bases in between. CDR3 in DNA: TGTGCCAGCAGCTTACCCCCGACAGTAACTGAAGCTTTCTTT. Translating it yields CASSLPPTVTEAFF.

This clonotype was counted at least ten times. The V call is TRBV7-2, the J call TRBJ2-1; D gene uncertain. V was shortened by 5 bases and J by 7 bases, with 6 bases between the two germline ends. Germline-derived CDR1 and CDR2 are SGHTA and FQGNSA. The length of the CDR3 is 11 residues. The CDR3 protein is CASSRANEQFF. The CDR3 DNA is TGTGCCAGCAGCCGCGCTAATGAGCAGTTCTTC.

Only a few counts were recorded for this clonotype. The J gene is TRBJ2-1, the V gene TRBV12-3 or TRBV12-4; 11 positions match TRBD2. V was pared by 4 bases and J by 0 bases, with 8 bases of the junction left unmatched. The CDR3 extends over 18 amino acids. CDR3 DNA sequence: TGTGCCAGCAGTTCCCCCCTAGCGGGAGGAAGCTCCTACAATGAGCAGTTCTTC. This translates into CASSSPLAGGSSYNEQFF.

This clonotype was detected many times. The chain uses TRBV11-3 and TRBJ2-3; TRBD1 or TRBD2 may be the D gene (5 bases each). Germline V gene lookup returns CDR1 SGHNT and CDR2 YENEEA. Trimming stripped 1 base from V and 1 base from J, with 6 bases between. The CDR3 spans 14 residues. The CDR3 reads CASSLGDRTDTQYF. DNA for the CDR3: TGTGCCAGCAGCTTAGGGGACCGCACAGATACGCAGTATTTT.

The sample holds a few counts of this clonotype. The rearrangement links TRBV6-1 to TRBJ1-1, with D unresolved. This CDR3 has 14 amino acids. The germline V and J ends were trimmed by 1 base and 11 bases, with 17 bases remaining between them. The germline V gene encodes CDR1 MNHNS and CDR2 SASEGT. CDR3 sequence (DNA): TGTGCCAGCAGTGAAGTCGGCGGGTGGCCTGTGGCTTTCTTT. Protein product: CASSEVGGWPVAFF.

V usage is TRBV12-3 or TRBV12-4 and J usage is TRBJ1-1; 9 bases line up with TRBD1. This CDR3 spans 14 amino acids. The ends lost 3 bases at V and 3 bases at J; junction bases unmatched: 2. The CDR3 DNA reads TGTGCCAGCAGTTTGTGGGACAGGGACACTGAAGCTTTCTTT. It is translated as CASSLWDRDTEAFF.